This T cell receptor (beta chain) was observed in a study of tumor-infiltrating lymphocytes in primary liver carcinoma. Across the whole study: Primary liver carcinomas in the patients were surgically resected.

Starting from roughly 540 ng of total RNA, TCR beta cDNA was produced with a primer in the constant region. Each TCR beta library was derived from three nested multiplex PCR rounds that employed slightly modified ARM-PCR. Forward primers for TRBV1-TRBV30 and a C-beta reverse primer served the first two PCR rounds, at roughly 10 cycles each. MiXCR, run by TCRdb on the multiplex PCR reads, gives a single entry per CDR3 protein. Of 300,000 to 350,000 distinct CDR3 sequences listed, about three fifths are singletons. Study conclusions and caveats: Tumors had a significantly higher top-250-clone fraction than blood (p = 0.039). Lower overlap was observed for tumor-adjacent and tumor-blood pairs relative to tumor region pairs.

In this sample, this clonotype turned up many times. Its antigen remains unidentified. Germline DNA was also extracted, with blood RNA taken from unsorted whole blood. Before any surgery took place, roughly 4 milliliters of peripheral blood were collected. Germline V gives CDR1 MNHEY, CDR2 SVGEGT. Trimming removed 2 bases from V and 4 bases from J; junction bases left unmatched: 11. CDR3 length equals 17 residues. The chain is built from TRBV6-2 or TRBV6-3 and TRBJ2-1, with 7 bases identical to TRBD2. Sequencing was carried out using peripheral blood. This receptor was taken from a woman in her twenties or thirties with primary liver carcinoma and hepatitis B virus infection. Here the CDR3 DNA reads TGTGCCAGCAGTTACGTAAGCACCCTAGCGGAGTACAATGAGCAGTTCTTC. As protein: CASSYVSTLAEYNEQFF.